The rows below give T cell receptor beta chains drawn from one sample of a study of blood T cell repertoires in COVID-19. Measured with immunoSEQ multiplex PCR; TCRdb has only the in-frame clones, and not every one. The sample holds 85,000 to 110,000 clones, more than 70% seen once. The sequenced sample was peripheral blood. Receptor source: a woman older than 75 in a cohort sampled during active COVID-19. Each CDR3 is given with its conserved first and last residue. D genes are given only for firm matches. Clone size is given for some rows only: seen once, a few or many times, or a class if the clone is expanded.

>TRBV11-3|TRBJ1-1|once|.
CASSTGGGNTEAFF
TGTGCCAGCAGCACAGGCGGGGGCAACACTGAAGCTTTCTTT
>TRBV3-1/TRBV3-2|TRBJ2-7|.|TRBD1
CASSQEGDRDGEQYF
TGTGCCAGCAGCCAAGAAGGAGACAGGGATGGCGAGCAGTACTTC
>TRBV7-9|TRBJ2-5|.|.
CASSLQGSKTQYF
TGTGCCAGCAGCTTACAGGGGTCGAAGACCCAGTACTTC
>TRBV10-3|TRBJ1-2|.|TRBD1
CAIRPQGAILLYGYTF
TGTGCCATCCGCCCCCAGGGGGCTATTTTACTGTATGGCTACACCTTC
>TRBV7-7|TRBJ2-1|few|.
CASSQGIYNEQFF
TGTGCTAGCAGCCAGGGGATTTACAATGAGCAGTTCTTC
>TRBV5-1|TRBJ2-7|.|.
CASSLVGGEQYF
TGCGCCAGCAGCTTGGTAGGGGGCGAGCAGTACTTC
>TRBV30|TRBJ1-4|.|.
CAWSNSPYVLFF
TGTGCCTGGAGCAACAGTCCCTACGTACTGTTTTTT
>TRBV11-1|TRBJ2-3|.|TRBD2
CASSLEASGVPNTQYF
TGTGCCAGCAGCTTGGAGGCTAGCGGGGTTCCTAATACGCAGTATTTT
>TRBV5-4|TRBJ2-1|.|TRBD1
CASSFRQGAGNEQFF
TGTGCCAGCAGCTTCCGTCAGGGGGCGGGTAATGAGCAGTTCTTC
>TRBV2|TRBJ1-2|.|.
CASSGRVYGYTF
TGTGCCAGCAGTGGGAGGGTCTATGGCTACACCTTC
>TRBV6-5|TRBJ1-4|.|.
CASSYGPQRYNEKLFF
TGTGCCAGCAGTTACGGCCCACAGCGGTATAATGAAAAACTGTTTTTT
>TRBV23-1|TRBJ2-3|.|TRBD1
CASSQSGQDTDTQYF
TGCGCCAGCAGTCAATCGGGACAGGACACAGATACGCAGTATTTT
>TRBV21-1|TRBJ2-3|.|.
CASRKGSGTQYF
TGTGCCAGCAGAAAGGGGTCCGGTACGCAGTATTTT
>TRBV5-4|TRBJ1-2|.|TRBD1
CASSLRGQGKGYTF
TGTGCCAGCAGCTTGAGGGGACAGGGGAAAGGCTACACCTTC
>TRBV28|TRBJ2-7|.|TRBD1
CASSPTGGFTYEQYF
TGTGCCAGCAGCCCGACAGGGGGCTTTACCTACGAGCAGTACTTC
>TRBV5-4|TRBJ2-3|.|.
CASSPGRQGTDTQYF
TGTGCCAGCAGCCCGGGGAGGCAAGGAACAGATACGCAGTATTTT
>TRBV19|TRBJ2-1|.|TRBD2
CASSTTTSGSLNEQFF
TGTGCCAGTAGTACGACGACTAGCGGGAGTCTCAATGAGCAGTTCTTC
>TRBV3-1/TRBV3-2|TRBJ1-4|.|.
CASSQDTGIEKLFF
TGTGCCAGCAGCCAAGATACAGGGATTGAAAAACTGTTTTTT
>TRBV5-1|TRBJ2-1|.|.
CASSLGLPEEQFF
TGCGCCAGCAGCTTGGGACTCCCCGAAGAGCAGTTCTTC
>TRBV24-1|TRBJ2-7|.|.
CATSDSTSYEQYF
TGTGCCACCAGTGACTCAACTAGTTACGAGCAGTACTTC
>TRBV10-3|TRBJ1-1|.|.
CATLPGQGRPTEAFF
TGTGCCACCCTACCTGGCCAGGGGAGACCCACTGAAGCTTTCTTT
>TRBV3-1/TRBV3-2|TRBJ2-7|.|.
CASSQVGWGHLKGEQYF
TGTGCCAGCAGCCAAGTAGGATGGGGGCACTTGAAGGGCGAGCAGTACTTC
>TRBV2|TRBJ2-7|.|TRBD1
CASHDRATYEQYF
TGTGCCAGCCATGACAGGGCCACCTACGAGCAGTACTTC
>TRBV14|TRBJ2-2|.|.
CASSQANRAWTGELFF
TGTGCCAGCAGCCAAGCTAACAGGGCGTGGACCGGGGAGCTGTTTTTT
>TRBV5-4|TRBJ2-3|.|TRBD2
CASSPGTSGGRYSTDTQYF
TGTGCCAGCAGCCCCGGGACTAGCGGGGGGAGGTATAGCACAGATACGCAGTATTTT
>TRBV27|TRBJ2-3|.|.
CASSLLLASSDTQYF
TGTGCCAGCAGTTTATTACTCGCGAGTTCAGATACGCAGTATTTT
>TRBV24-1|TRBJ2-7|.|TRBD1
CATSDQTGTGRYEQYF
TGTGCCACCAGCGACCAGACCGGGACAGGACGCTACGAGCAGTACTTC
>TRBV13|TRBJ2-1|.|.
CASKPLPSYNEQFF
TGTGCCAGCAAGCCCCTGCCCTCCTACAATGAGCAGTTCTTC
>TRBV6-4|TRBJ2-1|.|.
CASSRSSLSSYNEQFF
TGTGCCAGCAGCCGCTCTAGTTTAAGCTCCTACAATGAGCAGTTCTTC
>TRBV28|TRBJ2-3|.|TRBD1
CASSPMTGPDTQYF
TGTGCCAGCAGTCCTATGACAGGGCCCGATACGCAGTATTTT
>TRBV11-3|TRBJ1-4|.|.
CASSLDRAGTNEKLFF
TGTGCTAGCAGCTTAGATCGGGCGGGGACTAATGAAAAACTGTTTTTT
>TRBV4-2|TRBJ2-2|.|.
CASSQEEGLSNTGELFF
TGTGCCAGCAGCCAAGAGGAGGGACTCTCGAACACCGGGGAGCTGTTTTTT
>TRBV5-1|TRBJ2-7|.|.
CASSTGPISYEQYF
TGCGCCAGCAGTACAGGACCTATCTCCTACGAGCAGTACTTC
>TRBV7-6|TRBJ2-6|few|TRBD1
CASSLSTGAFVGANVLTF
TGTGCCAGCAGCTTATCCACAGGGGCCTTTGTTGGGGCCAACGTCCTGACTTTC
>TRBV5-4|TRBJ2-1|.|.
CASSLAGNNEQFF
TGTGCCAGCAGCTTGGCGGGAAACAATGAGCAGTTCTTC
>TRBV15|TRBJ2-3|.|TRBD2
CATSQGLAGFTDTQYF
TGTGCCACCAGCCAAGGACTAGCGGGGTTCACAGATACGCAGTATTTT
>TRBV3-1/TRBV3-2|TRBJ2-5|.|.
CASSPIVGGDQTQYF
TGTGCCAGCAGCCCAATTGTCGGGGGTGATCAGACCCAGTACTTC
>TRBV4-2|TRBJ1-5|.|.
CASSVGMDYSNQPQHF
TGTGCCAGCAGCGTAGGGATGGACTATAGCAATCAGCCCCAGCATTTT
>TRBV6-2/TRBV6-3|TRBJ1-1|.|.
CASSPSENTEAFF
TGTGCCAGCAGCCCTTCAGAGAACACTGAAGCTTTCTTT
>TRBV3-1/TRBV3-2|TRBJ2-5|.|TRBD2
CASLTAGGGETQYF
TGTGCCAGCCTAACCGCCGGGGGAGGGGAGACCCAGTACTTC
>TRBV10-2|TRBJ2-1|.|.
CASSEELVYNEQFF
TGCGCCAGCAGTGAGGAACTAGTATACAATGAGCAGTTCTTC
>TRBV11-3|TRBJ2-7|.|.
CASQLAGLANSYEQYF
TGTGCCAGCCAGCTTGCCGGGCTAGCGAATTCCTACGAGCAGTACTTC
>TRBV6-5|TRBJ1-1|once|TRBD1
CASILDGTGTEAFF
TGTGCCAGCATCCTCGACGGGACAGGTACGGAAGCTTTCTTT
>TRBV6-5|TRBJ1-4|.|.
CASTPVGGYEKLFF
TGTGCCAGCACCCCCGTGGGGGGGTATGAAAAACTGTTTTTT
>TRBV7-2|TRBJ2-7|few|.
CASSLVASGIVAYEQYF
TGTGCCAGCAGCTTAGTAGCATCGGGGATTGTGGCTTACGAGCAGTACTTC
>TRBV10-3|TRBJ1-1|.|TRBD1
CAISETGGTEAFF
TGTGCCATCAGTGAGACAGGGGGCACTGAAGCTTTCTTT
>TRBV10-1|TRBJ2-2|.|.
CAASVDSYTNTGELFF
TGCGCCGCGTCAGTAGACAGCTACACGAACACCGGGGAGCTGTTTTTT
>TRBV28|TRBJ2-7|.|TRBD1
CASRKTGTGAYEQYF
TGTGCCAGCAGGAAGACCGGGACAGGTGCCTACGAGCAGTACTTC
>TRBV10-1|TRBJ1-1|.|TRBD1
CASSATTGDSEAFF
TGCGCCAGCAGTGCGACAACAGGGGACTCTGAAGCTTTCTTT
>TRBV9|TRBJ2-5|.|.
CASSVATGSGTQYF
TGTGCCAGCAGCGTAGCTACCGGGTCGGGGACCCAGTACTTC
>TRBV6-5|TRBJ2-7|.|.
CASSLGGSTYEQYF
TGTGCCAGCAGTCTGGGGGGATCCACCTACGAGCAGTACTTC
>TRBV18|TRBJ1-4|.|.
CASSAQGPLEKVFF
TGTGCCAGCTCAGCTCAGGGCCCCCTTGAAAAAGTGTTTTTT
>TRBV5-6|TRBJ2-7|.|TRBD1
CASSLGQGHEQYF
TGTGCCAGCAGCTTGGGACAGGGCCACGAGCAGTACTTC
>TRBV20-1|TRBJ2-7|.|.
CSASGLAGTPYEQYF
TGCAGTGCTAGTGGTTTGGCAGGAACTCCCTACGAGCAGTACTTC
>TRBV5-6|TRBJ1-4|.|TRBD1
CASSLGQGFGKLFF
TGTGCCAGCAGCTTGGGACAGGGATTCGGAAAACTGTTTTTT
>TRBV29-1|TRBJ2-7|.|TRBD2
CSVSTSGSSYEQYF
TGCAGCGTCTCGACTAGCGGCAGCTCCTACGAGCAGTACTTC
>TRBV28|TRBJ1-6|.|TRBD1
CASSPTGETLHF
TGTGCCAGCAGTCCCACAGGGGAGACCCTCCACTTT
>TRBV18|TRBJ1-3|.|.
CASSPPGRGGISGNTIYF
TGTGCCAGCTCACCACCCGGTCGGGGGGGCATCTCTGGAAACACCATATATTTT
>TRBV5-1|TRBJ1-6|.|TRBD1
CASSPQGQGPINSPLHF
TGCGCCAGCAGCCCCCAGGGACAGGGACCGATTAATTCACCCCTCCACTTT